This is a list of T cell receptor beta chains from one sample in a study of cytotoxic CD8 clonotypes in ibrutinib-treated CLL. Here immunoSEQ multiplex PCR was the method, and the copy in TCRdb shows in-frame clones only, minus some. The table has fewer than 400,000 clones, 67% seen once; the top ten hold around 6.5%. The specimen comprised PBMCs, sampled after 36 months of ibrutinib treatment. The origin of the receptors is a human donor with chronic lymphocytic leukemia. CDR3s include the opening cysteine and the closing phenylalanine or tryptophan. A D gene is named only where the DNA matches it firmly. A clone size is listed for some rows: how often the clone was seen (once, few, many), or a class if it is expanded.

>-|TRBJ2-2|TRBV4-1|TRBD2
CASSLSGSGAGELFF
TGCGCCAGCAGCCTTAGCGGGAGTGGGGCCGGGGAGCTGTTTTTT
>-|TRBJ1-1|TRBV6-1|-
CASSEDWGTEAFF
TGTGCCAGCAGTGAAGATTGGGGCACTGAAGCTTTCTTT
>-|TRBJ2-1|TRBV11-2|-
CASSLNPQFEQFF
TGTGCCAGCAGCTTAAACCCACAGTTTGAGCAGTTCTTC
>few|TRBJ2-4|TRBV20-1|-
CSANLNRGQYF
TGCAGTGCTAACTTAAATAGGGGACAGTACTTC
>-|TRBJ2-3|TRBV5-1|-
CASSHEGHTDTQYF
TGCGCCAGCAGTCACGAGGGGCATACAGATACGCAGTATTTT
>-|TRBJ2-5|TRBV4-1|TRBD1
CASSQAGTGFRETQYF
TGCGCCAGCAGCCAAGCCGGGACAGGGTTTCGAGAGACCCAGTACTTC
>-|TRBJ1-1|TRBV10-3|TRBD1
CAISDRRTGEAFF
TGTGCCATCAGTGACCGACGGACAGGGGAAGCTTTCTTT
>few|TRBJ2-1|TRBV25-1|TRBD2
CASSVPGLGSAYNEQFF
TGTGCCAGCAGTGTACCGGGACTAGGATCAGCCTACAATGAGCAGTTCTTC
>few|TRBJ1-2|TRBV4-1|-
CASSQVGRTNYGYTF
TGCGCCAGCAGCCAAGTTGGGCGGACCAACTATGGCTACACCTTC
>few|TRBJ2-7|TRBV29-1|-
CSVEDRNYEQYF
TGCAGCGTTGAGGATCGAAACTACGAGCAGTACTTC
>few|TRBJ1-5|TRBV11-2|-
CASSLDRGQPQHF
TGTGCCAGCAGCTTAGATAGGGGTCAGCCCCAGCATTTT
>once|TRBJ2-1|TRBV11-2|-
CASSQGGEQFF
TGTGCCAGCAGTCAGGGTGGGGAGCAGTTCTTC
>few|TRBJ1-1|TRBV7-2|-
CASSPLSTRAEAFF
TGTGCCAGCAGCCCCCTCAGCACCAGGGCTGAAGCTTTCTTT
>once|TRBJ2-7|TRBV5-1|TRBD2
CASSPGLAFGESEQYF
TGCGCCAGCAGCCCAGGACTAGCCTTCGGCGAGAGCGAGCAGTACTTC
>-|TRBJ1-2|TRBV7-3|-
CASSLTPRDNYGYTF
TGTGCCAGCAGCTTAACCCCCAGAGACAACTATGGCTACACCTTC
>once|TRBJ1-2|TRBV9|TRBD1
CASSVWDRTNYGYTF
TGTGCCAGCAGCGTATGGGACAGAACTAACTATGGCTACACCTTC
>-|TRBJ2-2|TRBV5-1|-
CASSFDPYTGELFF
TGCGCCAGCAGCTTCGACCCTTACACCGGGGAGCTGTTTTTT
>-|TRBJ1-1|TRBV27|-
CASSLYGVGVNTEAFF
TGTGCCAGCAGTTTATACGGGGTTGGAGTGAACACTGAAGCTTTCTTT
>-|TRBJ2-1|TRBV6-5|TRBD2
CASSSVAGVYNEQFF
TGTGCCAGCAGTTCCGTAGCGGGAGTATACAATGAGCAGTTCTTC
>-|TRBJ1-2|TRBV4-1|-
CASSQVTTNYGYTF
TGCGCCAGCAGCCAAGTTACCACAAACTATGGCTACACCTTC
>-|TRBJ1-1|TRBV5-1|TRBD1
CASSREDRRRHGAFF
TGCGCCAGCAGTCGAGAGGACAGGCGGCGGCACGGAGCTTTCTTT
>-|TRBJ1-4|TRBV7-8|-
CASSLVQANEKLFF
TGTGCCAGCAGCTTAGTTCAGGCTAATGAAAAACTGTTTTTT
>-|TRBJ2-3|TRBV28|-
CASSLWASTDTQYF
TGTGCCAGCAGTTTATGGGCTAGCACAGATACGCAGTATTTT
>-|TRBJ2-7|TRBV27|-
CASSSSGQRSYEQYF
TGTGCCAGCAGTTCCTCTGGACAGCGAAGCTACGAGCAGTACTTC
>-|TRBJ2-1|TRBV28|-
CASSFWGPTKQFF
TGTGCCAGCAGTTTTTGGGGTCCAACGAAACAGTTCTTC
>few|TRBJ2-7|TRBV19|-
CASTPGLTNSYEQYF
TGTGCCAGCACACCAGGGTTGACTAACTCCTACGAGCAGTACTTC
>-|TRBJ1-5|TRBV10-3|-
CAIGSSDNQPQHF
TGTGCCATCGGAAGCTCGGACAATCAGCCCCAGCATTTT
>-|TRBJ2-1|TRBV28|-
CASSSYNEQFF
TGTGCCAGCAGTTCCTACAATGAGCAGTTCTTC
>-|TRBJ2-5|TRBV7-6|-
CASSLGGLPQETQYF
TGTGCCAGCAGCTTAGGGGGACTGCCTCAAGAGACCCAGTACTTC
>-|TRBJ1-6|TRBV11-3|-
CASTPACYSPLHF
TGTGCCAGTACTCCCGCCTGTTATTCACCCCTCCACTTT
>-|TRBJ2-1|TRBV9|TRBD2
CASSPQALAGAFHNEQFF
TGTGCCAGCAGCCCCCAAGCACTAGCGGGAGCTTTCCACAATGAGCAGTTCTTC
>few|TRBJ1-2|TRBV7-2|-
CASTLQGPTWGGYTF
TGTGCCAGCACCCTCCAGGGACCGACCTGGGGTGGCTACACCTTC
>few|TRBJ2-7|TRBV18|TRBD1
CASSHRGDEQYF
TGTGCCAGCTCACACAGGGGCGACGAGCAGTACTTC
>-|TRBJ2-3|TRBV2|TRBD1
CASRRTGFTDTQYF
TGTGCCAGCAGACGGACAGGGTTCACAGATACGCAGTATTTT
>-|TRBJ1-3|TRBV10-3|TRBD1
CAIRGTGDFGNTIYF
TGTGCCATCAGGGGGACAGGGGATTTTGGAAACACCATATATTTT
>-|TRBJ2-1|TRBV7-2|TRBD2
CASSGTSGAGTEQFF
TGTGCCAGCAGCGGGACTAGCGGGGCCGGTACTGAGCAGTTCTTC
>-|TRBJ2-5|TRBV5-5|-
CASSVSVKPVYQETQYF
TGTGCCAGCAGCGTGTCGGTGAAGCCCGTGTACCAAGAGACCCAGTACTTC
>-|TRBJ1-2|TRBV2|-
CASLRTVNYGYTF
TGTGCCAGCTTGCGGACGGTTAACTATGGCTACACCTTC
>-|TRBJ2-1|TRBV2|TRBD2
CASTKNLLAGEYNEQFF
TGTGCCAGCACCAAAAACTTACTAGCGGGGGAGTACAATGAGCAGTTCTTC
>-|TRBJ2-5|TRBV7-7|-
CASSLALQQETQYF
TGTGCCAGCAGCTTAGCTCTTCAGCAAGAGACCCAGTACTTC
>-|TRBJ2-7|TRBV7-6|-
CASSFSFIQEQYF
TGTGCCAGCAGCTTTTCTTTCATTCAAGAGCAGTACTTC
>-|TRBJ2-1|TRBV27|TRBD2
CASKLGTSGRNEQFF
TGTGCCAGCAAATTGGGGACTAGCGGGAGGAATGAGCAGTTCTTC
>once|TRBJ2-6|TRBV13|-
CASSLLGISGANVLTF
TGTGCCAGCAGCTTATTGGGGATCTCTGGGGCCAACGTCCTGACTTTC
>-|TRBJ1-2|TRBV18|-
CASSPLTANYGYTF
TGTGCCAGCTCACCTTTAACAGCTAACTATGGCTACACCTTC
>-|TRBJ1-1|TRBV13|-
CASRWIKTVNTEAFF
TGTGCCAGCAGATGGATAAAGACAGTAAACACTGAAGCTTTCTTT
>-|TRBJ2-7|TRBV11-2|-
CASSLRGGYEQYF
TGTGCCAGCAGCTTAAGGGGCGGTTACGAGCAGTACTTC
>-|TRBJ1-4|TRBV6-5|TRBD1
CASRGQGIGNEKLFF
TGTGCCAGCAGGGGACAGGGGATTGGTAATGAAAAACTGTTTTTT
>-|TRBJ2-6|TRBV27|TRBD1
CASSARGTGLFSSGANVLTF
TGTGCCAGCAGTGCTCGAGGGACAGGCCTCTTCAGCTCTGGGGCCAACGTCCTGACTTTC
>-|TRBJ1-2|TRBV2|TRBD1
CASRQGSYGYTF
TGTGCCAGCAGACAGGGGAGCTATGGCTACACCTTC
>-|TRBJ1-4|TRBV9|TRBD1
CASSARLGTGTEKLFF
TGTGCCAGCAGCGCTCGCCTCGGGACAGGGACTGAAAAACTGTTTTTT
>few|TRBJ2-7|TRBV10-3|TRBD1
CAISDTGTAYEQYF
TGTGCCATCAGTGATACAGGGACAGCTTACGAGCAGTACTTC